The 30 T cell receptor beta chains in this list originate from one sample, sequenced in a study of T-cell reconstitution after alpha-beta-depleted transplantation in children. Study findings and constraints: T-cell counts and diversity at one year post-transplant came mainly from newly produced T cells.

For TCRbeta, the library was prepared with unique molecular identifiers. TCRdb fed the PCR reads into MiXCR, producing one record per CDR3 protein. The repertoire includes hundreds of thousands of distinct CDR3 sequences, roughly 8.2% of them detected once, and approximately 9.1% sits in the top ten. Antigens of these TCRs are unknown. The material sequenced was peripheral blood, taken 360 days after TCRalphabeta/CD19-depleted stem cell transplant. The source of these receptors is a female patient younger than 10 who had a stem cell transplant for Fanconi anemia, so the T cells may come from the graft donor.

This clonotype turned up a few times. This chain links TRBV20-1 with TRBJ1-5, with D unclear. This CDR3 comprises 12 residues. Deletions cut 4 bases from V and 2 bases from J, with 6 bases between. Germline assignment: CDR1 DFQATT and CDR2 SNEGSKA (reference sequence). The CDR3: CSAKRGNQPQHF. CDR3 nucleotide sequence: TGCAGTGCTAAAAGGGGCAATCAGCCCCAGCATTTT.

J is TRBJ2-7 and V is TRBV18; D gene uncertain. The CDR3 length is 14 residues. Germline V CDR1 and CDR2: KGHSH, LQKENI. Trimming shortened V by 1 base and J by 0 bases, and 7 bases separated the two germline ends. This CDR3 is CASSPQLSSYEQYF. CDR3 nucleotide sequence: TGTGCCAGCTCACCACAGTTAAGCTCCTACGAGCAGTACTTC.

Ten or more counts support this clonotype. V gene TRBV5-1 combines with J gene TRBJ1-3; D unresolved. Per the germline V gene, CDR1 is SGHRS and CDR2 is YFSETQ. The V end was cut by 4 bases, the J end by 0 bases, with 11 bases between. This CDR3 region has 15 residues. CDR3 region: CASSREPHSGNTIYF. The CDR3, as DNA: TGCGCCAGCAGCAGGGAGCCTCACTCTGGAAACACCATATATTTT.

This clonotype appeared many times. The CDR3 DNA reads as TGTGCCAGCAGCTTAAACGGGGGGGAGTCAGAATGGGCAGATACGCAGTATTTT. It yields the protein CASSLNGGESEWADTQYF. The chain recombines TRBV7-3 with TRBJ2-3, with TRBD2 matching 8 bases. Germline values: CDR1 SGHTA, CDR2 FQGTGA. Germline trimming cut 1 base from V and 4 bases from J; bases unmatched to any gene: 13. The CDR3 has 18 residues.

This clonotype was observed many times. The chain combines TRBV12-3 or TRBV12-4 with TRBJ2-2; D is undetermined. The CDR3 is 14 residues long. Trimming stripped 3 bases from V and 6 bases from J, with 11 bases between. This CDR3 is CASSFAPRAGELFF. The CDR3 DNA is TGTGCCAGCAGTTTTGCCCCACGGGCCGGGGAGCTGTTTTTT.

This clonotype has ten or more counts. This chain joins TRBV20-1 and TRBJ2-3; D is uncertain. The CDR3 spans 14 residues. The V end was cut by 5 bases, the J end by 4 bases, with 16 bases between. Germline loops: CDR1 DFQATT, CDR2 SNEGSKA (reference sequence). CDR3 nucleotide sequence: TGCAGTGCTCCCGACGGCGATCTCGCAGATACGCAGTATTTT. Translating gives CSAPDGDLADTQYF.

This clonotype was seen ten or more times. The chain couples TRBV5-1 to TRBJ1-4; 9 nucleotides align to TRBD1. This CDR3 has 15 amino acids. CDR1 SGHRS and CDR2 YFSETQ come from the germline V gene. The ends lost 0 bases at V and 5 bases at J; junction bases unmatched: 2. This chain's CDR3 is CASSLVGTGNEKLFF. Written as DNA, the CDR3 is TGCGCCAGCAGCTTGGTTGGGACAGGGAATGAAAAACTGTTTTTT.

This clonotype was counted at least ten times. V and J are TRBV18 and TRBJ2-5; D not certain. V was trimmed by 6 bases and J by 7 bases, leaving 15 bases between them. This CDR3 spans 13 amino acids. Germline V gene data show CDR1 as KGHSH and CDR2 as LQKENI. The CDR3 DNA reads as TGTGCCAGCTCCGACCCAGAGACTTGGACCCAGTACTTC. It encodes CASSDPETWTQYF. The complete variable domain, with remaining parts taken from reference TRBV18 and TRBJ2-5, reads NAGVMQNPRHLVRRRGQEARLRCSPMKGHSHVYWYRQLPEEGLKFMVYLQKENIIDESGMPKERFSAEFPKEGPSILRIQQVVRGDSAAYFCASSDPETWTQYFGPGTRLLVL.

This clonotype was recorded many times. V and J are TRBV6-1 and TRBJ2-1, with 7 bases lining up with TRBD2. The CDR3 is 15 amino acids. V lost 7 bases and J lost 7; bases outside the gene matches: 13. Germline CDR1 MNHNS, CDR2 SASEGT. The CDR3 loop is CASTLDGSSGNEQFF. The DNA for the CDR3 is TGTGCCAGCACCCTCGATGGGTCTAGCGGTAATGAGCAGTTCTTC.

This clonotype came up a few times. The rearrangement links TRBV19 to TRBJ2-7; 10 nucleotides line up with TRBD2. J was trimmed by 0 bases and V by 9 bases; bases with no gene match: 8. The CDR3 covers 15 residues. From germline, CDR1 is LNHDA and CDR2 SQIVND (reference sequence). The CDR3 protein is CASSGGDPYSYEQYF. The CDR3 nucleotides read TGTGCCAGCAGCGGGGGGGACCCTTACTCCTACGAGCAGTACTTC.

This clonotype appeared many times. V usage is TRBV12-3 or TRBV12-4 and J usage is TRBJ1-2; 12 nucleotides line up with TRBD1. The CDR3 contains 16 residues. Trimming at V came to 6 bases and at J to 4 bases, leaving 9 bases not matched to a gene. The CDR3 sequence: CASRGAGTGGGYGYTF. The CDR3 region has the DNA TGTGCCAGCAGGGGGGCTGGGACAGGGGGCGGCTATGGCTACACCTTC.

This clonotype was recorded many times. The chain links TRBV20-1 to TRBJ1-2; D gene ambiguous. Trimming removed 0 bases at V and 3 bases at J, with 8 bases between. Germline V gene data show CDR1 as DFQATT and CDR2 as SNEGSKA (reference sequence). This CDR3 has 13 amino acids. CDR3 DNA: TGCAGTGCTAGAGATGCGGGTGACTATGGCTACACCTTC. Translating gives CSARDAGDYGYTF.

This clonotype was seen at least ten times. Written as DNA, the CDR3 is TGTGCCAGCAGCCAAGAAAGGACTAGCGTCTACGAGCAGTACTTC. Translating gives CASSQERTSVYEQYF. The V gene is TRBV4-2, the J gene TRBJ2-7, with TRBD2 matching over 9 bases. Losses at the gene ends were 0 bases for V and 3 bases for J; bases not matched to a gene: 3. This CDR3 spans 15 amino acids. Germline values: CDR1 LGHNA, CDR2 YNFKEQ.

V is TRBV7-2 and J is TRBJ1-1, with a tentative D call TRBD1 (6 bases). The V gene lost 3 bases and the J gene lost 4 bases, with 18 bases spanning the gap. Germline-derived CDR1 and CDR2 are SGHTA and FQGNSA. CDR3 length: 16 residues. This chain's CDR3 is CASSFRQGGRGTEAFF. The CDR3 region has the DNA TGTGCCAGCAGCTTTAGGCAGGGAGGCAGGGGCACTGAAGCTTTCTTT.

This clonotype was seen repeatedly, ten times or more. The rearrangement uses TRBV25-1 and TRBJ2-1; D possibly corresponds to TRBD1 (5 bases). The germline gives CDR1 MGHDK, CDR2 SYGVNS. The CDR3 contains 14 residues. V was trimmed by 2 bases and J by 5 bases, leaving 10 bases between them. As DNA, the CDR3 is TGTGCCAGCAGTGAAGGGTCAGGGAACAATGAGCAGTTCTTC. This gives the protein CASSEGSGNNEQFF.

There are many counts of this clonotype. The CDR3 sequence is CSVESLGQGRSYEQYF. CDR3 coding DNA: TGCAGCGTTGAAAGTTTAGGACAGGGTAGATCCTACGAGCAGTACTTC. The chain combines TRBV29-1 with TRBJ2-7; 8 bases are shared with TRBD1. CDR1 SQVTM and CDR2 ANQGSEA come from the germline V gene. This CDR3 has 16 residues. J gave up 1 base and V 2 bases, and 10 bases lay outside the gene matches.

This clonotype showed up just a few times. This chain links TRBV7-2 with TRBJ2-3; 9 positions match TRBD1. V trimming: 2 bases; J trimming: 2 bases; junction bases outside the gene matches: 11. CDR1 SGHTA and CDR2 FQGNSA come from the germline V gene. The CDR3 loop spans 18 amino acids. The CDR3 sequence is CASSLSGLTGGVTDTQYF. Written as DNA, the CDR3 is TGTGCCAGCAGCTTAAGCGGCTTAACAGGGGGCGTCACAGATACGCAGTATTTT.

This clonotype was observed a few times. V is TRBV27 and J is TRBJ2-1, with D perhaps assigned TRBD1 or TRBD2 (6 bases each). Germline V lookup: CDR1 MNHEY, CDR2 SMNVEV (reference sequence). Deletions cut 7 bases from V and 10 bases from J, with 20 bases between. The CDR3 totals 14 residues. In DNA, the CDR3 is TGTGCCAGCACCCTCTTGGCCGGGGGCGGCGAGCAGTTCTTC. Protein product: CASTLLAGGGEQFF.

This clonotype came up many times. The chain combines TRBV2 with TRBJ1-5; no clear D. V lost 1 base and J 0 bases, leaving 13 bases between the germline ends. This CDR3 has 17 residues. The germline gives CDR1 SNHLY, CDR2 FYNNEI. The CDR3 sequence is CASSEGRFSYSNQPQHF. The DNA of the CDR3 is TGTGCCAGCAGTGAAGGCAGGTTCTCCTATAGCAATCAGCCCCAGCATTTT.

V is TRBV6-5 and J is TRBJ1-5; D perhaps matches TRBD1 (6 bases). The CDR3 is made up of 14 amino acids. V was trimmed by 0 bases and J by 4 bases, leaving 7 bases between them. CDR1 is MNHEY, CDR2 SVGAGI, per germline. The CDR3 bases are TGTGCCAGCAGTTACTCAGGACAGAATCAGCCCCAGCATTTT. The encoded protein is CASSYSGQNQPQHF.

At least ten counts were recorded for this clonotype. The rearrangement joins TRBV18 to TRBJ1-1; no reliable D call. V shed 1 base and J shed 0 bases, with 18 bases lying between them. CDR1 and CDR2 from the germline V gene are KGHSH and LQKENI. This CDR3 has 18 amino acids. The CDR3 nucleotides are TGTGCCAGCTCACCACGTGCGGGTGGGGTCCCCCTGAACACTGAAGCTTTCTTT. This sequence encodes CASSPRAGGVPLNTEAFF.

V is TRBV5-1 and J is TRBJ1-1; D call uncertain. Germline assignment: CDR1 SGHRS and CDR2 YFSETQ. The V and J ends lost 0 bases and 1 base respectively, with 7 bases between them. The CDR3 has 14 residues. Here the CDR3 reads CASSLDGPNTEAFF. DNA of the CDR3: TGCGCCAGCAGCTTGGACGGACCGAACACTGAAGCTTTCTTT. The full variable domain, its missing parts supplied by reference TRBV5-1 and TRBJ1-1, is KAGVTQTPRYLIKTRGQQVTLSCSPISGHRSVSWYQQTPGQGLQFLFEYFSETQRNKGNFPGRFSGRQFSNSRSEMNVSTLELGDSALYLCASSLDGPNTEAFFGQGTRLTVV.

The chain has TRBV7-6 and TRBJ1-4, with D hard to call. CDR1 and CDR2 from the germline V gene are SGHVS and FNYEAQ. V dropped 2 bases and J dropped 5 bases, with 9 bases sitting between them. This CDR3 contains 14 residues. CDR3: CASSLKTENEKLFF. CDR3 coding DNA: TGTGCCAGCAGCTTAAAAACGGAAAATGAAAAACTGTTTTTT.

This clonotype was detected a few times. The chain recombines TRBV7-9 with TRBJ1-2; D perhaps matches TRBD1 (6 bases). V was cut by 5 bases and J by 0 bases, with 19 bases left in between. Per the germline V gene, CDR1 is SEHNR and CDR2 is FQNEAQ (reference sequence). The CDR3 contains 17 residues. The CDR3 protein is CASSPVAWDTPNYGYTF. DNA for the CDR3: TGTGCCAGCAGCCCGGTGGCGTGGGACACACCTAACTATGGCTACACCTTC.

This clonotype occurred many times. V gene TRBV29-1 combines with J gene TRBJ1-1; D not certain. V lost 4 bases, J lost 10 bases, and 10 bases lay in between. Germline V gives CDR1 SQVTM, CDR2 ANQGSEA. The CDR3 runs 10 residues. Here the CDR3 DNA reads TGCAGCGTTGTCGGCGCTGCAGCTTTCTTT. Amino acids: CSVVGAAAFF.

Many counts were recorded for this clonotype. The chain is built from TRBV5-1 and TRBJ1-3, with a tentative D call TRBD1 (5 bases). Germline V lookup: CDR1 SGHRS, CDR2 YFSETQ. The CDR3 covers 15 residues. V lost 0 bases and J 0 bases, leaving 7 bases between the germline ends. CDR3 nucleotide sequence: TGCGCCAGCAGCTTGGGACAGCTCTCTGGAAACACCATATATTTT. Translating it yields CASSLGQLSGNTIYF.

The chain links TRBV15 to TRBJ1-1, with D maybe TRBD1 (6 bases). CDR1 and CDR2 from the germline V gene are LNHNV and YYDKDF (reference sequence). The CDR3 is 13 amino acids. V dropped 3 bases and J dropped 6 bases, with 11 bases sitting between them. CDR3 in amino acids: CATSRYRAPEAFF. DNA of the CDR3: TGTGCCACCAGCAGGTACAGGGCCCCTGAAGCTTTCTTT.

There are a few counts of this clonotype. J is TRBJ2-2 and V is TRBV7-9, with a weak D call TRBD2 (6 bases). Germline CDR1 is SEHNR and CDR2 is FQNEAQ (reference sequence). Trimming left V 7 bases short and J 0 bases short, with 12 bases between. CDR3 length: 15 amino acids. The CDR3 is CASNAGSSNTGELFF. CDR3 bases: TGTGCCAGCAATGCCGGGAGTTCGAACACCGGGGAGCTGTTTTTT. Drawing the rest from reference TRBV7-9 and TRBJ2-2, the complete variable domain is DTGVSQNPRHKITKRGQNVTFRCDPISEHNRLYWYRQTLGQGPEFLTYFQNEAQLEKSRLLSDRFSAERPKGSFSTLEIQRTEQGDSAMYLCASNAGSSNTGELFFGEGSRLTVL.

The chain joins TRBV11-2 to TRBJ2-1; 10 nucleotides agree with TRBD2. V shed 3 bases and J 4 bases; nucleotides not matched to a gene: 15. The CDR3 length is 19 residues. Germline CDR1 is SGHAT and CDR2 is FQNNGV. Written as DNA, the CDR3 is TGTGCCAGCAGCTTTACAGGGATTTTTAGCGGGGGGCCTTACAATGAGCAGTTCTTC. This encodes CASSFTGIFSGGPYNEQFF.

The chain's CDR3 is CASSPRYPGTLFANTGELFF. The CDR3 region has the DNA TGCGCCAGCAGCCCCCGGTATCCCGGGACACTGTTCGCGAACACCGGGGAGCTGTTTTTT. This rearrangement joins TRBV4-1 to TRBJ2-2; TRBD1 is a possible D gene (6 bases). CDR1 is MGHRA, CDR2 YSYEKL, per germline. V dropped 4 bases and J dropped 0 bases, with 24 bases sitting between them. CDR3 length: 20 residues.